The source of this T cell receptor (beta chain) is a study of PD-L1 blockade in urothelial cancer (dated by TCRdb to about 2017). Study-level background: All patients started therapy in about 2014 and received atezolizumab 1,200 mg intravenously every 3 weeks. About 90% of the roughly 29 patients were identified as males with urothelial cancer of bladder origin, and a prior smoking history was reported by 18 of 29 patients. An ECOG performance status of 0 or 1 was recorded for the patients, and 0 to 3 prior chemotherapy regimens had been received by the patients. Blood samples were analyzed at 3 weeks after treatment start (second dose) and at 6 weeks after treatment start. A median of about 140,000 T cells and 65,000 to 90,000 unique TCRs was obtained from blood samples, and a median clonality of approximately 0.08 was observed. Somatic, immune and clinical correlates of response to PD-L1 blockade with atezolizumab in urothelial cancer were the focus of an exploratory multi-omic analysis. TCR sequencing covered pretreatment tumor samples and matched, serially collected peripheral blood taken before and after atezolizumab treatment. Durable clinical benefit was defined as progression-free survival longer than 6 months, and TCR features were also tested against progression-free and overall survival. In the same patients, pretreatment tumors underwent whole exome sequencing and RNA sequencing in addition to TCR sequencing. Several patients achieved durable clinical benefit and around 19 did not. Approximately 30 patients had pretreatment blood TCR-seq, 24 had at least one posttreatment blood collection, and 24 had tumor TCR-seq. Broad study findings and their caveats: Because the sample size was small (n of about 27) and many exploratory analyses were performed, the results are intended to be hypothesis-generating. Among patients with durable benefit, tumor-associated TCR clones showed greater expansion in peripheral blood 3 weeks after treatment started (n = 22, p = 0.022). Improved progression-free and overall survival was associated with having pretreatment peripheral blood TCR clonality below the median.

The CDR3 sequence holds 15 residues, the cysteine and phenylalanine included. Kept here is only the CDR3 DNA, which spans 45 bases and is read in frame from base 1. V ends up 3 bases short and J 4 bases short, with an unmatched junction base count of 5. CDR1 and CDR2 are read off the germline V gene as SGDLS and YYNGEE. Read against the paper, the sample's time point label means: peripheral blood 6 weeks after treatment start. A cohort of approximately 31 patients with locally advanced or metastatic urothelial carcinoma, treated at Memorial Sloan Kettering on a trial protocol, was included. Peripheral blood mononuclear cells were collected pretreatment and during treatment, with between 1 and 8 total time points per patient. The Qiagen DNeasy Blood extraction kit was used to purify genomic DNA from total PBMCs and tumor samples. PBMCs were collected pretreatment and during treatment, and were isolated and stored as previously described.

Each PCR received spiked-in synthetic TCR analog templates so that absolute template abundance could be estimated from read counts. Using the immunoSEQ assay, TCRbeta CDR3 regions were amplified from genomic DNA with bias-controlled V and J gene primers. Sequencing of rearranged TCRbeta segments was performed at approximately 20X coverage. In the original analysis: Sequencing errors were corrected by clustering, and CDR3s were annotated against IMGT so that V, D and J genes could be assigned. Only productive TCRbeta rearrangements were used in downstream analyses, excluding out-of-frame or stop-codon sequences. Clonality was computed as one minus Shannon entropy normalized by the log of the number of unique productive sequences. Fisher's exact test with Benjamini-Hochberg correction, at a threshold of adjusted p below 0.01, was used to find clones that differed between time points or between blood and tumor. TCRdb's version of the immuneACCESS table is confined to in-frame rearrangements and falls short of the full clone set. An unresolved V gene accounts for under half of the shortfall where checked; the remainder is of unknown origin. V, J and clone size are taken as reported in that table, and D and trimming were inferred from the DNA itself. For this sample there are 120,000 or so clones; about 84% appear just once. Clones ranked in the top ten supply about 2.4% of the sample.

About this clone: Which antigen it targets is not known. No base-level quality is on record; no much larger clone is a single base apart.

The chain is made from TRBV9 and TRBJ2-3, and 10 junctional nucleotides match TRBD2. The sequence was obtained from a man aged 50-60 years with urothelial cancer. The input for sequencing was PBMCs, taken around atezolizumab (anti-PD-L1) treatment. The CDR3 reads as follows: CASSASGREADTQYF. DNA sequence: TGTGCCAGCAGCGCTAGCGGGAGAGAGGCAGATACGCAGTATTTT.